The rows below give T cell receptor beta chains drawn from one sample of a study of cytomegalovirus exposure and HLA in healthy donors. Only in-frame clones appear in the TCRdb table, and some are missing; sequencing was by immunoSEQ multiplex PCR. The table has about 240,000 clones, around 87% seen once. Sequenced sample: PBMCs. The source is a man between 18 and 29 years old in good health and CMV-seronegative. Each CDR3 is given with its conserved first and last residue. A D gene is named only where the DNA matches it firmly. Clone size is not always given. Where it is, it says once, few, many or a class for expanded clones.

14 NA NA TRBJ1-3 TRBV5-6 TGTGCCAGCAGCTACCTGGACAGCCGAAACACCATATATTTT CASSYLDSRNTIYF
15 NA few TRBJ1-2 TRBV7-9 TGTGCCAGCAGCTTACCACGGACAGTGAACTATGGCTACACCTTC CASSLPRTVNYGYTF
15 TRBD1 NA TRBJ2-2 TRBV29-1 TGCAGCGTTACCCCTGGGACAGGGAGAGGCGGGGAGCTGTTTTTT CSVTPGTGRGGELFF
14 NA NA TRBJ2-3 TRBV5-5 TGTGCCAGCAGCCCGGGGGTCAACACAGATACGCAGTATTTT CASSPGVNTDTQYF
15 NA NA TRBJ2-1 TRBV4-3 TGCGCCAGCAGCCAAGATCTCCTAGGGGACAATGAGCAGTTCTTC CASSQDLLGDNEQFF
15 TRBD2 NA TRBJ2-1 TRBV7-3 TGTGCCAGCAGCTTATGGGAGGGCTCGGGAAATGAGCAGTTCTTC CASSLWEGSGNEQFF
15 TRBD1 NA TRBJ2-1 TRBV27 TGTGCCAGCAGTTCGGCCGGGACAGCCTACAATGAGCAGTTCTTC CASSSAGTAYNEQFF
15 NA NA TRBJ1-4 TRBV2 TGTGCCACGGGGTTGGAGGCGCGAACTAATGAAAAACTGTTTTTT CATGLEARTNEKLFF
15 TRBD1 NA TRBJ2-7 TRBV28 TGTGCCAGCAGATCCACCCGGGACAGCCTTTACGAGCAGTACTTC CASRSTRDSLYEQYF
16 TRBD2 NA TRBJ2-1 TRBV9 TGTGCCAGCAGCGGACGGCTAGCGGGAACCTACAATGAGCAGTTCTTC CASSGRLAGTYNEQFF
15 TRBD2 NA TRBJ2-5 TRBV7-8 TGTGCCAGCAGCTTAAATAGCGGGGGGTTAGAGACCCAGTACTTC CASSLNSGGLETQYF
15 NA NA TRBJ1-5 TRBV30 TGTGCCTGGAGATCCGGTTCAGACAGTTATCAGCCCCAGCATTTT CAWRSGSDSYQPQHF
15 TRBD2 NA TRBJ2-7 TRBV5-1 TGCGCCAGCAGCAAAGTTAGCGGGAGTTTGGGCGAGCAGTACTTC CASSKVSGSLGEQYF
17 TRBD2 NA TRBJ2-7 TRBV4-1 TGCGCCAGCAGCCAAGTCCCCGGTGCGGGGGGGCGGGACGAGCAGTACTTC CASSQVPGAGGRDEQYF
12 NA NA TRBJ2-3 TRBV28 TGTGCCAGCAGTTTCCAGGGTGGCACGCAGTATTTT CASSFQGGTQYF
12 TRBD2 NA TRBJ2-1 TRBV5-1 TGCGCCAGCAGCTACAGCGGGATTGAGCAGTTCTTC CASSYSGIEQFF
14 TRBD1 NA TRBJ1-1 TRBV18 TGTGCCAGCTCACCAACAGGGGGCAACACTGAAGCTTTCTTT CASSPTGGNTEAFF
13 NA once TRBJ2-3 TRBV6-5 TGTGCCAGCAGTACCCCAGGGACAGATACGCAGTATTTT CASSTPGTDTQYF
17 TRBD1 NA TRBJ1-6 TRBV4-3 TGCGCCAGCAGCCACCTGACAGGGGGCGCCGACAATTCACCCCTCCACTTT CASSHLTGGADNSPLHF
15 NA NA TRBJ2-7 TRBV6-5 TGTGCCAGCAGTTACTCGGAGGGCAGCACCTACGAGCAGTACTTC CASSYSEGSTYEQYF